Listed below are T cell receptor beta chains from one sample, sequenced in a study of blood T cell repertoires in COVID-19. The table came from immunoSEQ multiplex PCR; TCRdb's copy has only in-frame clones and leaves some out. The table records approximately 100,000 clones, approximately 70% of them present only once. The specimen was peripheral blood. The receptors were sampled from a man aged 80 or over with acute or convalescent COVID-19. Both conserved end residues are part of each CDR3. A D gene is named only where the DNA matches it firmly. Only part of the rows carry a size: once, few, many, or a class if the clone is expanded.

TRBV27,TRBD1,TRBJ1-2,many,TGTGCCAGCAGCCCGACAGGGAGCTATGGCTACACCTTC,CASSPTGSYGYTF
TRBV29-1,TRBD1,TRBJ1-1,once,TGCAGCGTTGAGGTTTCAGGGGGGAACACTGAAGCTTTCTTT,CSVEVSGGNTEAFF
TRBV27,-,TRBJ2-7,-,TGTGCCAGCGGCAGCGCGACCTACGAGCAGTACTTC,CASGSATYEQYF
TRBV6-5,-,TRBJ2-1,-,TGTGCCAGCAGTATGGGGCGGGAGTCGGGGGCTGAGCAGTTCTTC,CASSMGRESGAEQFF
TRBV28,TRBD1,TRBJ1-1,-,TGTGCCAGCAAGACAGGGATGAACACTGAAGCTTTCTTT,CASKTGMNTEAFF
TRBV24-1,TRBD1,TRBJ1-2,-,TGTGCCACCAGTGAGGCCAGGGGGCACGGCTACACCTTC,CATSEARGHGYTF
TRBV5-5,TRBD1,TRBJ1-4,-,TGTGCCAGCAGCTCGGGACAGCGGAGTGAAAAACTGTTTTTT,CASSSGQRSEKLFF
TRBV19,TRBD1,TRBJ1-6,-,TGTGCCAGTAGTCCGGGACAGGGGCGGAATTCACCCCTCCACTTT,CASSPGQGRNSPLHF
TRBV19,-,TRBJ2-3,-,TGTGCCAGTAGTTATAGCGAGACAGATACGCAGTATTTT,CASSYSETDTQYF
TRBV5-6,-,TRBJ1-2,few,TGTGCCAGCCATTACCGGGGGGCTAGTGGCTACACCTTC,CASHYRGASGYTF
TRBV10-3,-,TRBJ2-3,-,TGTGCCATCAGTGAGAGGAAGCGGGCCACAGATACGCAGTATTTT,CAISERKRATDTQYF
TRBV28,-,TRBJ2-3,-,TGTGCCAGCCAACCCCCCGCGGGGTTCCGAGATACGCAGTATTTT,CASQPPAGFRDTQYF
TRBV5-1,TRBD1,TRBJ2-5,-,TGCGCCAGCAGGCCGGGACAGGGCCAAGAGACCCAGTACTTC,CASRPGQGQETQYF
TRBV18,-,TRBJ2-1,-,TGTGCCAGCTCACCACCTAGCGGTTTCTCCTACAATGAGCAGTTCTTC,CASSPPSGFSYNEQFF
TRBV24-1,TRBD1,TRBJ2-1,-,TGTGCCACCAGTGAGCAGGGACAGCACTACAATGAGCAGTTCTTC,CATSEQGQHYNEQFF
TRBV6-5,-,TRBJ1-2,-,TGTGCCAGCAGTTACTCGATCCAGGCCGCCTATGGCTACACCTTC,CASSYSIQAAYGYTF
TRBV5-1,-,TRBJ2-5,-,TGCGCCAGCAGCTTTCGACAGCAAGAGACCCAGTACTTC,CASSFRQQETQYF
TRBV19,-,TRBJ1-6,-,TGTGCCAGTAGGACCGACCTACGGGGATCACCCCTCCACTTT,CASRTDLRGSPLHF
TRBV4-1,-,TRBJ2-1,-,TGCGCCAGCAGCCAGGGGGCGAGAAATGAGCAGTTCTTC,CASSQGARNEQFF
TRBV7-2,-,TRBJ2-3,-,TGTGCCAGCACTATTTACGGGGGAGGGGGAGATACGCAGTATTTT,CASTIYGGGGDTQYF
TRBV5-6,-,TRBJ1-2,-,TGTGCCAGCAGCTTGGAAGAGAGATTTGGCTACACCTTC,CASSLEERFGYTF
TRBV6-5,TRBD2,TRBJ2-7,-,TGTGCCAGCCGGGGGGTGGCCTACGAGCAGTACTTC,CASRGVAYEQYF
TRBV28,TRBD1,TRBJ1-1,medium-sized,TGTGCCAGCAGACCGGGACAGGGGGCGACTGAAGCTTTCTTT,CASRPGQGATEAFF
TRBV5-8,TRBD2,TRBJ2-1,-,TGTGCCAGCAGTTACGGACTAGCGGCCTACAATGAGCAGTTCTTC,CASSYGLAAYNEQFF
TRBV7-3,-,TRBJ1-1,-,TGTGCCAGCAGCTTAAAGCGGGTGAACACTGAAGCTTTCTTT,CASSLKRVNTEAFF
TRBV25-1,TRBD1,TRBJ1-4,-,TGTGCCAGCAGTCTTGGACAGGGGGTTTATGAAAAACTGTTTTTT,CASSLGQGVYEKLFF
TRBV6-1,TRBD1,TRBJ1-3,many,TGTGCCAGCAGTGTTTCGGCGGGACAGGGCAGACACACCATATATTTT,CASSVSAGQGRHTIYF
TRBV19,TRBD2,TRBJ2-4,-,TGTGCCAGTAGTATAGACACTAGCGGGAGTCTCAAAAACATTCAGTACTTC,CASSIDTSGSLKNIQYF
TRBV27,TRBD1,TRBJ1-1,-,TGTGCCAGCAGGCCGACAGGGTTTGGTGAAGCTTTCTTT,CASRPTGFGEAFF
TRBV27,-,TRBJ2-7,-,TGTGCCAGCAGTTTATCGGTCACAGGGCAGTACGAGCAGTACTTC,CASSLSVTGQYEQYF
TRBV2,TRBD2,TRBJ2-1,-,TGTGCCACCACATGGGGACTAGCCTCCTACAATGAGCAGTTCTTC,CATTWGLASYNEQFF
TRBV5-6,-,TRBJ2-1,-,TGTGCCAGCAGCTTCAGACAGGAGCAGTTCTTC,CASSFRQEQFF
TRBV7-6,TRBD2,TRBJ2-1,-,TGTGCCAGCAGCTTGGTGAGCGGGAGAGATGAGCAGTTCTTC,CASSLVSGRDEQFF
TRBV4-1,TRBD2,TRBJ2-5,-,TGCGCCAGCAGCCACCTCTTGGGACTAGCGGGAGTCCAAGAGACCCAGTACTTC,CASSHLLGLAGVQETQYF
TRBV9,-,TRBJ1-3,few,TGTGCCAGCAGCGTAGGAAGGGAGAACTCTGGAAACACCATATATTTT,CASSVGRENSGNTIYF
TRBV15,TRBD1,TRBJ1-1,few,TGTGCCACCAGCAGACAGGGGGCCGACACTGAAGCTTTCTTT,CATSRQGADTEAFF
TRBV6-5,TRBD1,TRBJ1-2,few,TGTGCCAGCAGCCTCGGGACAGGGCTATCCTATGGCTACACCTTC,CASSLGTGLSYGYTF